The T cell receptor beta chain described here comes from a study of response to subunit inactivated influenza vaccine. Findings and limits, study-wide: A suggestion made by the authors is that each seasonal influenza vaccination recruits few new T cells.

This clonotype occurred once. The antigen is undetermined. TCRdb reprocessed the RT-PCR reads via MiXCR and lists one record per CDR3 protein. This table holds 400,000 to 650,000 distinct CDR3 sequences, roughly 7.9% found once. The starting material was PBMCs from blood, obtained around 25 months after vaccination. The receptor was isolated from a man between 45 and 75 years old who received an inactivated influenza vaccine.

Written as DNA, the CDR3 is TGTGCCAGTAGTATACCGGGGGTCTGGAATGAGCAGTTCTTC. Translated: CASSIPGVWNEQFF. The rearrangement joins TRBV19 to TRBJ2-1; TRBD2 might be the D (6 bases). V was shortened by 2 bases and J by 7 bases, with 12 bases between the two germline ends. In germline, CDR1 is LNHDA, CDR2 SQIVND (reference sequence). The CDR3 has 14 amino acids.